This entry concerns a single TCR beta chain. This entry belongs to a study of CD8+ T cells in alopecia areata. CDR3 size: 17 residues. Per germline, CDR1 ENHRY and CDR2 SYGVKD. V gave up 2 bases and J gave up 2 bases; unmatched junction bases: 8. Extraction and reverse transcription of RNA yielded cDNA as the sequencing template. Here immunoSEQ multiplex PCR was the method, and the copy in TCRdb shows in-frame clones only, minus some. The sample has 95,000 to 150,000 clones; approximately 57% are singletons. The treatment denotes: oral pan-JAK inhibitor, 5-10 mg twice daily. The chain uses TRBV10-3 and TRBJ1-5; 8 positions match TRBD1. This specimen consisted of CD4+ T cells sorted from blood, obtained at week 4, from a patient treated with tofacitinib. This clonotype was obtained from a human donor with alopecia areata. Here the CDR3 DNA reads TGTGCCATCAGTGAGACTTCAGGGGGCTTTGGCAATCAGCCCCAGCATTTT. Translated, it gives CAISETSGGFGNQPQHF.